This T cell receptor beta chain comes out of a study of shared clonotypes between healthy human individuals. Naive CD8 cells, CD45RO-negative and positively selected for CCR7, excluded terminally differentiated effector memory CD45RA+ cells. Deletions cut 6 bases from V and 5 bases from J, with 16 bases between. This CDR3 is 14 amino acids long. Looked up from germline, CDR1 is SEHNR and CDR2 is FQNEAQ (reference sequence). Here immunoSEQ multiplex PCR was the method, and the copy in TCRdb shows in-frame clones only, minus some. The data contain more than 2 million clones, around 95% of them singletons.

This chain uses TRBV7-9 with TRBJ1-1; D is perhaps TRBD1 (6 bases). Sample: naive CD8+ T cells from PBMCs. The origin of this receptor is a man between 18 and 29 years old in good health. Some clones in this sample may be carry-over from other donors' samples. The CDR3 DNA reads TGTGCCAGCAGGGATCAGGGGAGGATTACTGAAGCTTTCTTT. Its protein product is CASRDQGRITEAFF. Using reference TRBV7-9 and TRBJ1-1 for the parts outside the CDR3, the full variable domain is DTGVSQNPRHKITKRGQNVTFRCDPISEHNRLYWYRQTLGQGPEFLTYFQNEAQLEKSRLLSDRFSAERPKGSFSTLEIQRTEQGDSAMYLCASRDQGRITEAFFGQGTRLTVV.